This T cell receptor (beta chain) was documented in a study of blood T cell repertoires in COVID-19. Whole-study context: Collection of acute and convalescent COVID-19 samples took place in the United States, Italy and Spain. Nucleic acid was either cDNA or gDNA, and it came from T cells, B-cell-depleted T cells, or PBMCs.

Methods used by the authors: Reference gene primer amplification gave estimated nucleated cell counts. TCRdb's copy holds only in-frame clones and misses some; the assay was immunoSEQ multiplex PCR. V, J and clone size were drawn from that table, and D and trimming were deduced from the DNA. The sample has 94,000 or so clones, about 90% seen once. V dropped 4 bases and J dropped 9; count of bases not matched to a gene: 14. Germline-derived CDR1 and CDR2 are MNHNS and SASEGT. The CDR3 extends over 17 amino acids. This TCR derives from a woman in her 70s with acute or convalescent COVID-19. The chain joins TRBV6-1 to TRBJ1-6, with 8 bases matching TRBD1. Sequenced sample: peripheral blood. CDR3 in DNA: TGTGCCAGCAGTGGCCCGACAGGGGCGACTACTGTTTCACCCCTCCACTTT. Translated: CASSGPTGATTVSPLHF.